Below are 20 T cell receptor beta chains sequenced from a single sample in a study of cytomegalovirus exposure and HLA in healthy donors. The PCR ran on 60 Vbeta and 13 Jbeta primers. Data came from immunoSEQ multiplex PCR; TCRdb stores just in-frame clones and leaves some out. The sample lists about 110,000 clones, around three quarters seen once, with around 5.8% in the top ten. Sequencing used PBMCs. These receptors all come from a woman between 45 and 65 years old in good health and CMV-seropositive.

This rearrangement joins TRBV5-1 to TRBJ1-2, with TRBD1 matching over 8 bases. The CDR3 extends over 18 amino acids. Germline V gene data show CDR1 as SGHRS and CDR2 as YFSETQ. V lost 1 base to trimming and J lost 3 bases; unmatched junction nucleotides: 14. CDR3 nucleotides: TGCGCCAGCAGCTTGAGTCCCTTGGCGACAGGGGCCGACTATGGCTACACCTTC. It is translated as CASSLSPLATGADYGYTF.

The V and J genes are TRBV28 and TRBJ2-1, with TRBD2 matching 8 bases. This CDR3 has 17 residues. In germline, CDR1 is MDHEN, CDR2 SYDVKM. V was clipped by 3 bases and J by 8 bases; unmatched bases: 15. CDR3 DNA sequence: TGTGCCAGCAGTTTCGTCGGAGAGGGCGGGGGGAAGGATGAGCAGTTCTTC. As protein: CASSFVGEGGGKDEQFF.

The chain links TRBV19 to TRBJ2-3, with 9 bases matching TRBD2. Germline V gives CDR1 LNHDA, CDR2 SQIVND (reference sequence). The CDR3 is 17 residues long. The J segment lost 3 bases and the V segment lost 3 bases, leaving 10 bases of the junction unmatched. The CDR3 region has the DNA TGTGCCAGTAGTATGATCCGAGCGGGGGGACGGACAGATACGCAGTATTTT. It specifies CASSMIRAGGRTDTQYF.

The chain uses TRBV9 and TRBJ1-1; D remains unclear. The germline CDR1 and CDR2 sequences are SGDLS and YYNGEE. The CDR3 consists of 14 residues. Between the trimmed V and J ends, which lost 5 bases and 2 bases, there was a span of 13 bases. This chain's CDR3 is CASSLRRENTEAFF. CDR3 bases: TGTGCCAGCAGTCTAAGGAGGGAAAACACTGAAGCTTTCTTT.

DNA for the CDR3: TGTGCCAGTACTCTCCCGGGACAGCCGAACACCGGGGAGCTGTTTTTT. This translates into CASTLPGQPNTGELFF. The gene calls are TRBV19 and TRBJ2-2, with TRBD1 identical over 7 bases. Per germline, CDR1 LNHDA and CDR2 SQIVND (reference sequence). V lost 7 bases and J lost 0; bases outside the gene matches: 8. The CDR3 covers 16 residues.

This clone was seen a few times. The rearrangement joins TRBV4-1 to TRBJ1-3; a possible D gene is TRBD1 (6 bases). The V and J ends lost 0 bases and 4 bases respectively, with 13 bases between them. CDR1 MGHRA and CDR2 YSYEKL come from the germline V gene. This CDR3 has 16 residues. The CDR3 nucleotides read TGCGCCAGCAGCCAAGATTACGGACAGTACGGAAACACCATATATTTT. This codes for CASSQDYGQYGNTIYF.

The chain joins TRBV7-2 to TRBJ2-5, with a tentative D call TRBD2 (6 bases). CDR3 size: 12 residues. V lost 3 bases and J lost 8, with 10 bases in between. Per germline, CDR1 SGHTA and CDR2 FQGNSA. CDR3 residues: CASSFRLDTQYF. The CDR3 nucleotides are TGTGCCAGCAGCTTTCGACTAGATACCCAGTACTTC.

This clone was counted a single time. The rearrangement joins TRBV6-1 to TRBJ1-3; weak D call: TRBD1 (6 bases). Germline V gene data show CDR1 as MNHNS and CDR2 as SASEGT. With 8 bases removed from V and 0 bases from J, the gap between germline ends came to 14 bases. The CDR3 has 15 amino acids. Here the CDR3 reads CASLAGQISGNTIYF. The CDR3, as DNA: TGTGCCAGCCTTGCCGGACAGATCTCTGGAAACACCATATATTTT.

On this clone: Other DNA sequences in the sample encode the same CDR3. This chain uses TRBV9 with TRBJ2-7, with 8 nucleotides matching TRBD2. Losses at the gene ends were 3 bases for V and 2 bases for J; bases not matched to a gene: 7. The CDR3 contains 15 residues. Germline V CDR1 and CDR2: SGDLS, YYNGEE. CDR3 DNA sequence: TGTGCCAGCAGCGAGGGCCTAGCGGGTCCCTACGAGCAGTACTTC. Encoded protein: CASSEGLAGPYEQYF.

This chain uses TRBV4-2 with TRBJ2-7; 11 positions match TRBD1. The CDR3 totals 17 residues. CDR1 is LGHNA and CDR2 is YNFKEQ in the germline V gene. V shed 4 bases, J shed 2 bases, and the junction held 10 bases outside the gene matches. The CDR3 bases are TGTGCCAGCAGCCTCTTAGGGGGGACAGGGGGGGCCTACGAGCAGTACTTC. It is translated as CASSLLGGTGGAYEQYF.

This clone came up a few times. The chain joins TRBV28 to TRBJ1-5; no reliable D call. The ends were cut back, 4 bases at V and 5 bases at J, with 9 bases in the middle. Germline V gene data show CDR1 as MDHEN and CDR2 as SYDVKM. The CDR3 totals 13 residues. CDR3 bases: TGTGCCAGCAGTTCCCGGCGGGATCAGCCCCAGCATTTT. This codes for CASSSRRDQPQHF.

The genes are TRBV6-6 and TRBJ2-7; a weak D match, TRBD1 (5 bases). The germline V gene encodes CDR1 MNHNY and CDR2 SVGAGI (reference sequence). The CDR3 runs 14 residues. V was pared by 2 bases and J by 5 bases, with 13 bases between. CDR3 residues: CASSYKPRADEQYF. The CDR3 nucleotides read TGTGCCAGCAGTTACAAACCCAGGGCGGACGAGCAGTACTTC.

The genes are TRBV5-1 and TRBJ2-5; tentative D call: TRBD1 (5 bases). The DNA end is a closer match to TRBJ2-7, so the J assignment may be wrong. This CDR3 is 14 amino acids long. Per the germline V gene, CDR1 is SGHRS and CDR2 is YFSETQ. This chain's CDR3 is CASSLWVGVNEQYF. DNA of the CDR3: TGCGCCAGCAGCTTGTGGGTAGGGGTGAACGAGCAGTACTTC.

This clone came up a few times. The chain couples TRBV4-3 to TRBJ2-7; D remains unclear. Germline CDR1 LGHNA, CDR2 YSLEER. The V end lost 0 bases, the J end lost 2 bases, and 8 bases lay between the germline ends. This CDR3 is built from 14 residues. The CDR3 here is CASSQDIGAYEQYF. Written as DNA, the CDR3 is TGCGCCAGCAGCCAAGATATAGGAGCCTACGAGCAGTACTTC.

The chain combines TRBV29-1 with TRBJ2-3; 12 nucleotides agree with TRBD2. J gave up 2 bases and V 7 bases, and 10 bases lay outside the gene matches. The CDR3 spans 16 residues. Germline assignment: CDR1 SQVTM and CDR2 ANQGSEA. DNA of the CDR3: TGCAGCGCAGACCCTTCTAGCGGGGGGGCCACAGATACGCAGTATTTT. It is translated as CSADPSSGGATDTQYF.

This clone occurred a few times. This rearrangement joins TRBV6-6 to TRBJ2-6; perhaps TRBD1 as D (6 bases). V lost 5 bases and J 0 bases, leaving 11 bases between the germline ends. The CDR3 is made up of 16 amino acids. CDR1 and CDR2 (germline): MNHNY, SVGAGI (reference sequence). The CDR3 protein is CASSIQGPSGANVLTF. The CDR3 DNA sequence: TGTGCCAGCAGTATACAGGGTCCCTCTGGGGCCAACGTCCTGACTTTC.

The chain joins TRBV18 to TRBJ2-1; D perhaps matches TRBD1 (6 bases). The ends were cut back, 4 bases at V and 0 bases at J, with 13 bases in the middle. CDR3 size: 16 residues. CDR1 is KGHSH and CDR2 is LQKENI in the germline V gene. The CDR3 DNA reads TGTGCCAGCTCACAGAACGTAGGGGGCTCCTACAATGAGCAGTTCTTC. It translates to CASSQNVGGSYNEQFF.

This chain links TRBV5-4 with TRBJ1-6, with a tentative D call TRBD1 (5 bases). This CDR3 region has 14 residues. In germline, CDR1 is SGHNT, CDR2 YYREEE (reference sequence). The V and J ends lost 4 bases and 7 bases respectively, with 12 bases between them. CDR3 protein: CASSPAGQNSPLHF. Here the CDR3 DNA reads TGTGCCAGCAGCCCGGCAGGGCAAAATTCACCCCTCCACTTT.

This sequence joins TRBV7-2 and TRBJ2-7; 8 bases are a match to TRBD2. The germline gives CDR1 SGHTA, CDR2 FQGNSA. The CDR3 loop spans 16 amino acids. Trimming at V came to 2 bases and at J to 0 bases, leaving 6 bases not matched to a gene. For the CDR3, the DNA is TGTGCCAGCAGCTTAATCACACTAGCGGCCTCCTACGAGCAGTACTTC. Protein product: CASSLITLAASYEQYF. Variable domain in full (rest from reference TRBV7-2 and TRBJ2-7): GAGVSQSPSNKVTEKGKDVELRCDPISGHTALYWYRQSLGQGLEFLIYFQGNSAPDKSGLPSDRFSAERTGGSVSTLTIQRTQQEDSAVYLCASSLITLAASYEQYFGPGTRLTVT.

This chain connects TRBV28 to TRBJ1-1; D is unresolved. The CDR3 runs to 14 residues. The germline V gene has CDR1 MDHEN and CDR2 SYDVKM. V gave up 2 bases and J gave up 4 bases, with 11 bases separating them. The CDR3 bases are TGTGCCAGCAGTTTAGGCGGGGATAGCACTGAAGCTTTCTTT. It encodes CASSLGGDSTEAFF.